A selection of T cell receptor beta chains follows, all from one sample in a study of blood T cells in healthy people across ages. TCRdb re-analysed the 5' RACE reads in MiXCR, keeping a single row per CDR3 protein. The sample records 1.5 million to 2 million distinct CDR3 sequences, roughly 49% being singletons. Source material: blood. These receptors came from a woman between 40 and 55 years old in good health. CDR3s leave out the opening cysteine and the closing phenylalanine or tryptophan. Fields, in order: J gene, V gene, CDR3 protein.

>TRBJ2-7|TRBV2
ANRGHYEQY
>TRBJ2-5|TRBV4-3
ASSQGINRQETQY
>TRBJ2-5|TRBV20-1
SAADRNQETQY
>TRBJ1-2|TRBV20-1
SAEHTGGYGYGYT
>TRBJ2-7|TRBV2
ASSWGQGPSYEQY
>TRBJ1-2|TRBV5-1
ASSLEDREYGYT
>TRBJ2-5|TRBV12-3/TRBV12-4
ASSAGSGETQY
>TRBJ2-5|TRBV15
ATSRALETQY
>TRBJ2-3|TRBV7-2
ASSFRDRVRRTQY
>TRBJ2-7|TRBV6-1
ATSKEASYEQY
>TRBJ2-5|TRBV29-1
SVELGRAETRY
>TRBJ2-1|TRBV4-2
ASSQPGTGSNEQF
>.|TRBV25-1
AGSLGTAVRGGTQY
>TRBJ2-7|TRBV20-1
SAPRIDRGPEQY
>TRBJ2-5|TRBV15
ATSVKRVQFEETQY
>TRBJ2-7|TRBV7-2
ASSPIPEGYEQY
>TRBJ2-7|TRBV2
ASNVPGGSYEQY
>TRBJ2-1|TRBV11-1
ASSTRGNNEQF
>TRBJ2-5|TRBV27
ASSLWSGTRETQY
>TRBJ2-5|TRBV6-1
ASRLMWGPNEQY
>TRBJ2-1|TRBV5-1
ASSLQERGFNEQF
>TRBJ2-3|TRBV9
ASSPRGVEGAKPDTQY
>TRBJ2-3|TRBV5-1
ASSQASGGASSWADTQY
>TRBJ1-6|TRBV6-5
ASSYSGTGVNSPLH
>.|TRBV20-1
SARVHSRYEQY
>TRBJ2-1|TRBV24-1
ATSDARYNEQF
>TRBJ1-3|TRBV27
ASSRAGGSGNTIY
>TRBJ1-4|TRBV7-2
ASSQDRPATNEKLF
>.|TRBV6-5
ASRTGGDPSYEQY
>TRBJ1-2|TRBV7-2
ASSFSRADGYT
>TRBJ2-7|TRBV28
ASSSDGTPTYEQY
>TRBJ2-7|TRBV29-1
SVARPGRSYERY
>TRBJ2-1|TRBV15
ATSTTFTSGGGNEQF
>TRBJ2-5|TRBV7-8
ASSEKHEETQY
>TRBJ2-4|TRBV12-3/TRBV12-4
ASSGGGTAKNIQY
>TRBJ2-3|TRBV24-1
ATSDPTVQGGNTDTQY
>TRBJ2-5|TRBV4-2
ASSPRGTGETQY
>TRBJ2-5|TRBV6-2/TRBV6-3
ASSYSTGDFKETQY
>TRBJ2-5|TRBV3-1
ASSPPRQVQETQY
>TRBJ2-7|TRBV6-6
ASRLPGQGRYEQY
>.|TRBV6-2/TRBV6-3
ASSSRGDIQY
>TRBJ1-4|TRBV28
ASKREGIEKLF
>TRBJ1-6|TRBV7-6
ATRSQQYNSPLH
>TRBJ2-5|TRBV5-1
ASSLTRQPGETQY
>TRBJ2-4|TRBV12-3/TRBV12-4
ASSLVGGSGKNIQY
>.|TRBV20-1
SARFRGTTYEQY